This T cell receptor beta chain appears in the sequencing data of a study of CD8+CD57+ T cells in acquired aplastic anemia. Study in general: Quantities of DNA derived from sorted CD4+ and CD8+ cells averaged approximately 3 ug. The study obtained about 10.8 million reads on average for CD4+ cells from healthy donors. Broader study findings: Comparison of patients with controls identified 25 to 35 shared CD8+ CDR3 sequences. Between patients and controls, CD8+ Simpson's diversity did not vary significantly.

Notes on this clonotype: The antigen is not known.

This CDR3 has 12 residues. The germline V gene has CDR1 LNHDA and CDR2 SQIVND (reference sequence). Trimming shortened V by 1 base and J by 7 bases, and 7 bases separated the two germline ends. Genomic DNA provided the template from which TCR beta VDJ and CDR3 profiles were obtained. TCRdb processed the reads anew with MiXCR; each CDR3 protein has one entry. This table holds tens of thousands of distinct CDR3 sequences, 50% to 55% found once. This TCR was recovered from a human donor in good health, serving as a control. Sequencing was carried out using sorted CD4+, CD8+, or CD8+CD57+ T cells (not recorded which) from PBMCs. The V and J genes are TRBV19 and TRBJ1-1; no reliable D call. CDR3 nucleotides: TGTGCCAGTAGTATAGGACCTGGTGAAGCTTTCTTT. This sequence encodes CASSIGPGEAFF.